The sequence of this TCR beta chain was determined in a study of CD8 T cells in ankylosing spondylitis. This clonotype was seen a handful of times. No antigen is known for it. 5'-RACE, quantitative and with molecular barcodes, yielded the TCR beta libraries. TCRdb redid the calling of the 5' RACE reads with MiXCR, one entry per CDR3 protein. The top ten clones hold roughly 3.4% of a sample with hundreds of thousands of distinct CDR3 sequences, around 21% of them seen once. Study-wide findings and caveats: The clones that were linked to disease were reported to be significantly enriched in matched synovial fluid samples from ankylosing spondylitis patients. In ankylosing spondylitis blood, a motif of roughly eight highly homologous TCR beta variants appeared characteristic.

The CDR3 is made up of 15 amino acids. V was pared by 3 bases and J by 2 bases, with 16 bases between. Germline CDR1 and CDR2: DFQATT and SNEGSKA (reference sequence). Specimen: blood, either unsorted or a sorted T cell fraction (not recorded which). The TCR originated in a female donor with ankylosing spondylitis or in good health (not recorded which). The rearrangement uses TRBV20-1 and TRBJ2-5; D unresolved. The CDR3 here is CSARGSLPRQETQYF. CDR3 nucleotide sequence: TGCAGTGCTAGGGGGTCTTTACCTCGGCAAGAGACCCAGTACTTC.